These T cell receptor beta chains were read from a single sample in a study of shared clonotypes between healthy human individuals. Using immunoSEQ multiplex PCR, the repertoire was profiled, and TCRdb retains in-frame clones only, with some absent. Altogether 2 million to 2.5 million clones are present, approximately 95% being singletons, with the ten largest covering roughly 0.36%. Input material: naive CD4+ T cells from PBMCs. Source of these receptors: a man aged 18 to 29 in good health. Some clones in this sample may be carry-over from other donors' samples. CDR3s include the opening cysteine and the closing phenylalanine or tryptophan. A D gene is named only where the DNA matches it firmly. Clone size is given for some rows only: seen once, a few or many times, or a class if the clone is expanded.

D gene | clone size | J gene | V gene | CDR3 protein | CDR3 DNA
. | few | TRBJ2-5 | TRBV7-3 | CASSTLWGETQYF | TGTGCCAGCAGCACCCTCTGGGGAGAGACCCAGTACTTC
. | . | TRBJ2-2 | TRBV11-3 | CASSWAAGLNTGELFF | TGTGCCAGCAGCTGGGCCGCGGGCCTCAACACCGGGGAGCTGTTTTTT
TRBD2 | . | TRBJ2-1 | TRBV28 | CASSSRLAGTYNEQFF | TGTGCCAGCAGTTCTAGACTAGCGGGAACATACAATGAGCAGTTCTTC
. | . | TRBJ2-7 | TRBV7-9 | CASSLLGGSDYEQYF | TGTGCCAGCAGCTTATTGGGGGGCTCGGACTACGAGCAGTACTTC
TRBD2 | . | TRBJ2-7 | TRBV27 | CASSRGLAGDYEQYF | TGTGCCAGCAGCCGGGGACTAGCGGGGGACTACGAGCAGTACTTC
. | . | TRBJ2-2 | TRBV18 | CASSTQRPPTGELFF | TGTGCCAGCTCAACACAGAGACCACCCACCGGGGAGCTGTTTTTT
. | . | TRBJ2-3 | TRBV6-1 | CASGQSTDTQYF | TGTGCCAGCGGACAGTCCACAGATACGCAGTATTTT
. | . | TRBJ1-1 | TRBV2 | CASRRGGGDTEAFF | TGTGCCAGCAGACGGGGAGGGGGGGACACTGAAGCTTTCTTT
. | . | TRBJ2-2 | TRBV11-2 | CASSLGPGPGSRELFF | TGTGCCAGCAGCTTAGGACCGGGTCCAGGAAGCCGGGAGCTGTTTTTT
TRBD1 | . | TRBJ2-3 | TRBV27 | CASSLFTGVITDTQYF | TGTGCCAGCAGTTTATTTACAGGGGTTATCACAGATACGCAGTATTTT
. | . | TRBJ2-3 | TRBV7-3 | CASSLGLSTGHRYF | TGTGCCAGCAGCTTAGGTTTGTCCACTGGACATCGGTATTTT
. | . | TRBJ1-1 | TRBV6-1 | CASSGNQGLNTEAFF | TGTGCCAGCAGTGGAAACCAGGGTCTGAACACTGAAGCTTTCTTT
TRBD1 | . | TRBJ1-2 | TRBV18 | CASSPDRGPSYTF | TGTGCCAGCTCACCTGACAGGGGGCCTAGCTACACCTTC
TRBD1 | . | TRBJ1-1 | TRBV11-3 | CASSQTGGGTEAFF | TGTGCCAGCAGCCAGACAGGGGGAGGCACTGAAGCTTTCTTT
. | . | TRBJ1-4 | TRBV9 | CASKPGAGNEKLFF | TGTGCCAGCAAGCCGGGGGCAGGCAATGAAAAACTGTTTTTT
. | few | TRBJ2-7 | TRBV18 | CASSPQSYEQYF | TGTGCCAGCTCACCACAGTCCTACGAGCAGTACTTC
. | . | TRBJ1-5 | TRBV28 | CASSLRHVSNQPQHF | TGTGCCAGCAGTCTGCGACATGTTAGCAATCAGCCCCAGCATTTT
. | . | TRBJ1-2 | TRBV7-8 | CASSLVAGANYGYTF | TGTGCCAGCAGCCTTGTAGCGGGAGCTAACTATGGCTACACCTTC
TRBD1 | . | TRBJ2-7 | TRBV29-1 | CSVRTGGIYEQYF | TGCAGCGTTAGAACAGGGGGAATATACGAGCAGTACTTC
TRBD1 | . | TRBJ2-7 | TRBV6-5 | CASSGTGDSEQYF | TGTGCCAGCAGCGGGACAGGGGACTCGGAGCAGTACTTC
. | . | TRBJ2-6 | TRBV7-2 | CASSLRGGVGANVLTF | TGTGCCAGCAGCTTAAGAGGAGGGGTAGGGGCCAACGTCCTGACTTTC
. | . | TRBJ1-2 | TRBV27 | CASRNRGRGDGYTF | TGTGCCAGCAGGAATCGGGGGCGGGGAGATGGCTACACCTTC
. | . | TRBJ2-7 | TRBV9 | CASSAGPTEPYEQYF | TGTGCCAGCAGCGCGGGCCCCACGGAGCCCTACGAGCAGTACTTC
TRBD1 | . | TRBJ1-2 | TRBV30 | CAWSSGGLSYGYTF | TGTGCCTGGAGTTCAGGGGGGTTGAGCTATGGCTACACCTTC
. | . | TRBJ2-3 | TRBV7-2 | CASSLAGRTDTQYF | TGTGCCAGCAGCTTAGCGGGTCGCACAGATACGCAGTATTTT
. | . | TRBJ2-5 | TRBV28 | CASRPGALETQYF | TGTGCCAGCAGGCCAGGGGCCCTGGAGACCCAGTACTTC
. | . | TRBJ1-2 | TRBV5-1 | CASSRGYPGEDYGYTF | TGCGCCAGCAGCCGAGGGTACCCGGGGGAGGACTATGGCTACACCTTC
. | . | TRBJ1-2 | TRBV9 | CASSVGRIVNSGYTF | TGTGCCAGCAGCGTAGGCAGGATCGTCAATTCTGGCTACACCTTC
TRBD2 | . | TRBJ2-3 | TRBV5-4 | CASSLGPTSGRFQGQYF | TGTGCCAGCAGCTTGGGTCCCACTAGCGGGAGATTCCAAGGGCAGTATTTT
TRBD2 | . | TRBJ2-2 | TRBV29-1 | CSDLAGENTGELFF | TGCAGCGACTTAGCGGGAGAGAACACCGGGGAGCTGTTTTTT
. | . | TRBJ1-2 | TRBV7-9 | CASSHLGRDTLLANYGYTF | TGTGCCAGCAGCCACCTCGGGCGGGACACGTTATTGGCTAACTATGGCTACACCTTC
. | . | TRBJ2-5 | TRBV6-5 | CASSYLSQGGKTQYF | TGTGCCAGCAGTTACCTATCACAGGGAGGGAAGACCCAGTACTTC
TRBD1 | . | TRBJ1-4 | TRBV5-1 | CASSPGQAEGGEKLFF | TGCGCCAGCAGCCCGGGACAGGCGGAGGGTGGCGAAAAACTGTTTTTT
. | . | TRBJ1-1 | TRBV5-4 | CASSARGAEAFF | TGTGCCAGCAGCGCAAGGGGGGCTGAAGCTTTCTTT
. | . | TRBJ1-2 | TRBV28 | CASEGGGLRGYTF | TGTGCCAGCGAAGGTGGTGGCTTAAGGGGCTACACCTTC
TRBD1 | . | TRBJ2-7 | TRBV7-9 | CASSPGQIYYEQYF | TGTGCCAGCAGCCCGGGACAGATATACTACGAGCAGTACTTC
. | . | TRBJ2-3 | TRBV28 | CASSLKRGLGDTQYF | TGTGCCAGCAGTTTAAAACGGGGGCTTGGGGATACGCAGTATTTT
TRBD1 | . | TRBJ1-1 | TRBV15 | CATSRAGGAEAFF | TGTGCCACCAGCAGAGCAGGGGGGGCTGAAGCTTTCTTT
. | . | TRBJ1-1 | TRBV4-1 | CASSQDSGGNTEAFF | TGCGCCAGCAGCCAAGATTCCGGGGGGAACACTGAAGCTTTCTTT
. | . | TRBJ2-1 | TRBV10-3 | CAISGVASSYNEQFF | TGTGCCATCAGTGGGGTCGCGAGCTCCTACAATGAGCAGTTCTTC
. | . | TRBJ2-6 | TRBV30 | CAWSRSLSGANVLTF | TGTGCCTGGAGTCGGAGTCTCTCTGGGGCCAACGTCCTGACTTTC
TRBD1 | . | TRBJ2-1 | TRBV9 | CASSTQTGNEQFF | TGTGCCAGCAGCACCCAGACAGGGAATGAGCAGTTCTTC
TRBD1 | . | TRBJ2-7 | TRBV4-1 | CASSSGGDRVYEQYF | TGCGCCAGCAGCTCTGGAGGGGACAGGGTCTACGAGCAGTACTTC
. | . | TRBJ1-1 | TRBV2 | CASRLAFAYSEAFF | TGTGCCAGTCGACTAGCCTTCGCTTACTCTGAAGCTTTCTTT
TRBD1 | . | TRBJ1-1 | TRBV10-3 | CAISFFTGGVEAFF | TGTGCCATCAGTTTTTTTACAGGGGGCGTTGAGGCTTTCTTT
. | . | TRBJ2-3 | TRBV18 | CASSPGLGSTDTQYF | TGTGCCAGCTCACCCGGGCTGGGGAGCACAGATACGCAGTATTTT